This TCR beta chain is drawn from a study of T cell responses to AZD1222 COVID-19 vaccine. Study-wide results and limits: Unmutated variant regions are reportedly targeted by nearly half of spike-specific TCRs. Just six or seven AZD1222 recipients tested seropositive at baseline. The donor group comprised mostly white British people and more females; the analysis possibly underestimated clonal diversity.

Remarks on this clone: Its target is not known.

Clones were sequenced by immunoSEQ multiplex PCR, and TCRdb holds only the in-frame ones, with some missing. This repertoire shows 150,000 to 200,000 clones, approximately 88% found once; its top ten account for roughly 4%. Germline V gene sequence: CDR1 MNHEY, CDR2 SVGAGI. V was clipped by 3 bases and J by 4 bases, with 15 bases between them. CDR3 size: 15 residues. The receptor was isolated from an adult who received the AZD1222 COVID-19 vaccine. This specimen consisted of peripheral blood, obtained 28 days after the second AZD1222 dose. The V call is TRBV6-5, the J call TRBJ1-1; D gene unclear. The CDR3 DNA is TGTGCCAGCAGTTATCAGACCTGGGGTAGCACTGAAGCTTTCTTT. This translates into CASSYQTWGSTEAFF.